Presented here are 17 T cell receptor beta chains from one specimen sequenced in a study of T cells after yellow fever vaccination. TCRdb used MiXCR to reprocess the 5' RACE reads, holding one entry per CDR3 protein. The table includes some 320,000 distinct CDR3 sequences, about 10% detected once. This specimen was CD4+ T cells sorted from PBMCs, taken 45 days after the yellow fever booster vaccination. Receptors originate from a man younger than 35 who received the YFV17D yellow fever vaccine.

This clonotype was seen only a few times. The V and J genes are TRBV3-1 and TRBJ2-5; D is unclear. CDR1 is LGHDT, CDR2 YNNKEL, per germline (reference sequence). CDR3 size: 18 residues. Trimming shortened V by 0 bases and J by 1 base, and 18 bases separated the two germline ends. CDR3 in DNA: TGTGCCAGCAGCCAAGATCGGCGCCTGGCTGGCCGCCAAGAGACCCAGTACTTC. Translated: CASSQDRRLAGRQETQYF.

The chain is built from TRBV5-5 and TRBJ1-5; no definite D call. Germline loops: CDR1 SGHKS, CDR2 YYEKEE (reference sequence). Trimming left V 0 bases short and J 7 bases short, with 8 bases between. This CDR3 has 13 residues. CDR3 DNA sequence: TGTGCCAGCAGCTTGGAGGCAACACAGCCCCAGCATTTT. It codes for CASSLEATQPQHF.

This chain joins TRBV7-2 and TRBJ1-4; tentatively, D is TRBD1 (5 bases). Germline loops: CDR1 SGHTA, CDR2 FQGNSA. The CDR3 contains 14 residues. V dropped 3 bases and J dropped 5 bases, with 10 bases sitting between them. CDR3: CASSFVQGNEKLFF. The CDR3 DNA reads TGTGCCAGCAGCTTTGTGCAGGGAAATGAAAAACTGTTTTTT.

This clonotype was seen repeatedly, ten times or more. The chain uses TRBV5-5 and TRBJ2-5, with D hard to call. CDR3 size: 12 residues. The ends were cut back, 0 bases at V and 5 bases at J, with 5 bases in the middle. Germline values: CDR1 SGHKS, CDR2 YYEKEE (reference sequence). CDR3 protein: CASSLVSETQYF. CDR3 in DNA: TGTGCCAGCAGCTTGGTATCGGAGACCCAGTACTTC.

The chain combines TRBV6-2 or TRBV6-3 with TRBJ1-5, with unresolved D. V dropped 2 bases and J dropped 0 bases, with 5 bases sitting between them. Per germline, CDR1 MNHEY and CDR2 SVGEGT. The CDR3 extends over 14 amino acids. CDR3 coding DNA: TGTGCCAGCAGTTACCAGTATAGCAATCAGCCCCAGCATTTT. This codes for CASSYQYSNQPQHF.

This clonotype was recorded many times. The genes are TRBV20-1 and TRBJ2-3; D is unresolved. Per germline, CDR1 DFQATT and CDR2 SNEGSKA (reference sequence). Trimming took off 0 bases at V and 3 bases at J, with 7 bases between the two ends. The CDR3 runs 13 residues. CDR3 residues: CSARDLWTDTQYF. CDR3 coding DNA: TGCAGTGCTAGAGATCTATGGACAGATACGCAGTATTTT.

The chain's CDR3 is CASSRGLAGAVIREQFF. CDR3 DNA sequence: TGCGCCAGCAGCCGGGGACTAGCGGGGGCAGTGATCCGAGAGCAGTTCTTC. This rearrangement joins TRBV5-1 to TRBJ2-1; 14 nucleotides align to TRBD2. The trim removed 4 bases at V and 10 bases at J, leaving 13 bases unmatched. Germline loops: CDR1 SGHRS, CDR2 YFSETQ. The CDR3 has 17 residues. Combining the CDR3 with reference TRBV5-1 and TRBJ2-1 gives the whole variable domain KAGVTQTPRYLIKTRGQQVTLSCSPISGHRSVSWYQQTPGQGLQFLFEYFSETQRNKGNFPGRFSGRQFSNSRSEMNVSTLELGDSALYLCASSRGLAGAVIREQFFGPGTRLTVL.

The rearrangement links TRBV5-1 to TRBJ1-4, with 7 bases aligning to TRBD1. J gave up 8 bases and V 4 bases, and 8 bases lay outside the gene matches. The CDR3 totals 14 residues. The germline V gene encodes CDR1 SGHRS and CDR2 YFSETQ. CDR3 sequence: CASSDDRVGEKLFF. In DNA form, the CDR3 reads TGCGCCAGCAGCGATGACAGGGTTGGGGAAAAACTGTTTTTT.

This clonotype appeared a few times. The chain has TRBV12-3 or TRBV12-4 and TRBJ2-1; 7 nucleotides align to TRBD2. The CDR3 spans 14 residues. V shed 5 bases and J 0 bases; nucleotides not matched to a gene: 1. CDR3 in amino acids: CASSRGSSYNEQFF. In DNA, the CDR3 is TGTGCCAGCAGTCGCGGGAGCTCCTACAATGAGCAGTTCTTC.

The chain carries TRBV9 and TRBJ2-1; 10 bases agree with TRBD2. The CDR3 loop spans 16 amino acids. The germline gives CDR1 SGDLS, CDR2 YYNGEE. Unmatched junction bases numbered 3, after V lost 0 bases and J lost 3 bases. The chain's CDR3 is CASSVERGGLYNEQFF. Here the CDR3 DNA reads TGTGCCAGCAGCGTAGAGCGGGGGGGCCTCTACAATGAGCAGTTCTTC.

A note on this clonotype: A read error may be the cause here, since a much bigger clone is one base away. This sequence joins TRBV28 and TRBJ1-5; D remains unclear. Germline CDR1 MDHEN, CDR2 SYDVKM. The CDR3 covers 11 residues. The CDR3 is CASSSLQPRHF. CDR3 coding DNA: TGTGCCAGCAGTTCCCTACAGCCCCGGCATTTT.

V is TRBV6-5 and J is TRBJ1-4; D not resolved. The CDR3 length is 12 residues. V lost 4 bases to trimming and J lost 7 bases, with 7 bases between them. Germline V gene data show CDR1 as MNHEY and CDR2 as SVGAGI. CDR3 sequence reads: CASSFRGEKLFF. DNA for the CDR3: TGTGCCAGCAGTTTTCGAGGTGAAAAACTGTTTTTT.

This clonotype was found many times. This rearrangement joins TRBV29-1 to TRBJ1-1; 12 bases match TRBD1. Trimming at V came to 1 base and at J to 4 bases, leaving 16 bases not matched to a gene. The CDR3 runs 19 residues. CDR1 is SQVTM and CDR2 is ANQGSEA in the germline V gene. As DNA, the CDR3 is TGCAGCGTTGAAGGGGGGACAGGGGGCGAACACTCCCCCCTCACTGAAGCTTTCTTT. It encodes CSVEGGTGGEHSPLTEAFF.

The chain carries TRBV23-1 and TRBJ2-6; D is possibly TRBD2 (5 bases). TRBV23-1 is identified as an open reading frame with a role that is uncertain. CDR3 size: 12 residues. Trimming pared 8 bases from V and 13 bases from J, leaving 15 bases between. The CDR3, as DNA: TGCGCCAGCGGAAAGGACGGGGAGGTCCTGACTTTC. This gives the protein CASGKDGEVLTF.

The chain recombines TRBV4-1 with TRBJ1-2; a weak D match, TRBD1 (5 bases). Deletions cut 0 bases from V and 0 bases from J, with 11 bases between. CDR1 is MGHRA, CDR2 YSYEKL, per germline. The CDR3 loop spans 16 amino acids. The CDR3, as DNA: TGCGCCAGCAGCCAAGATGAGGGGAGGGCTAACTATGGCTACACCTTC. The encoded protein is CASSQDEGRANYGYTF.

In its sample, this clonotype was seen many times. The CDR3 nucleotides read TGTGCCAGCAGTCCCTTGGCAGGGAGTGGCACTGAAGCTTTCTTT. Protein product: CASSPLAGSGTEAFF. J is TRBJ1-1 and V is TRBV6-2 or TRBV6-3, with D possibly TRBD1 on 5 matching bases. The V and J ends lost 5 bases and 4 bases respectively, with 17 bases between them. This CDR3 contains 15 residues. CDR1 is MNHEY and CDR2 is SVGEGT in the germline V gene.

This clonotype has only a few counts. V gene TRBV11-2 combines with J gene TRBJ2-7, with 7 bases lining up with TRBD2. After removal of 0 bases from V and 6 bases from J, the junction contained 5 bases not matched to a gene. Germline CDR1 reads SGHAT; CDR2 reads FQNNGV. This CDR3 region has 14 residues. CDR3 in DNA: TGTGCCAGCAGCTTAGACCCCGGGGGGAGCGAGCAGTACTTC. Residues: CASSLDPGGSEQYF.